This T cell receptor (beta chain) was sequenced during a study of T cells after yellow fever vaccination. Study as a whole: Libraries from low-cell-number fractions were prepared with the SMART-Seq v4 Ultra Low Input RNA kit. Study-wide findings and caveats: Clones from primary vaccination mostly reappeared after the booster (96% CD4, just over 85% CD8).

Comment on this clonotype: Its antigen is not known.

A 5'RACE template-switching step, the method used to make TCR cDNA, added a universal primer site and UMIs. MiXCR was run by TCRdb on the 5' RACE reads, yielding one entry per CDR3 protein. The sample has 620,000 or so distinct CDR3 sequences; over 9% are singletons. This CDR3 comprises 16 residues. V was clipped by 5 bases and J by 5 bases; unmatched bases: 12. CDR1 is SGHVS, CDR2 FNYEAQ, per germline. This sequence was found in a man aged 25 to 40 who received the YFV17D yellow fever vaccine. The material was PBMCs, obtained on the day of the yellow fever booster vaccination. The rearrangement links TRBV7-6 to TRBJ2-1; 7 bases agree with TRBD1. The CDR3 DNA reads as TGTGCCAGCAGCCCCCTACCGGGACAGCCTAACAATGAGCAGTTCTTC. Protein product: CASSPLPGQPNNEQFF. The whole variable domain, remainder taken from reference TRBV7-6 and TRBJ2-1, is GAGVSQSPRYKVTKRGQDVALRCDPISGHVSLYWYRQALGQGPEFLTYFNYEAQQDKSGLPNDRFSAERPEGSISTLTIQRTEQRDSAMYRCASSPLPGQPNNEQFFGPGTRLTVL.